This TCR beta chain was recorded in a study of blood T cells in healthy people across ages. Note on this clonotype: Its antigen is still unknown.

A second PCR of about 6 to 12 cycles used a sample-barcoded 5' primer and a J-beta primer mix. Each CDR3 protein is one row after TCRdb ran MiXCR on the 5' RACE reads. Of about 670,000 distinct CDR3 sequences in the sample, around 43% were seen once. General observations from the study: Older age went with lower TCR beta diversity per million T cells, in a roughly linear way. Not knowing donor CMV status may have confounded expanded clonotype changes.

Sequenced: blood. The receptor was isolated from a man at least 80 years old in good health.

CDR3 in amino acids: CASSQWAGNGNTIYF. In DNA, the CDR3 is TGTGCCAGCAGCCAATGGGCAGGGAATGGAAACACCATATATTTT. This chain links TRBV3-1 with TRBJ1-3; D might be TRBD1 (5 bases). The V end was cut by 2 bases, the J end by 3 bases, with 11 bases between. Germline CDR1 reads LGHDT; CDR2 reads YNNKEL (reference sequence). The CDR3 has 15 amino acids.